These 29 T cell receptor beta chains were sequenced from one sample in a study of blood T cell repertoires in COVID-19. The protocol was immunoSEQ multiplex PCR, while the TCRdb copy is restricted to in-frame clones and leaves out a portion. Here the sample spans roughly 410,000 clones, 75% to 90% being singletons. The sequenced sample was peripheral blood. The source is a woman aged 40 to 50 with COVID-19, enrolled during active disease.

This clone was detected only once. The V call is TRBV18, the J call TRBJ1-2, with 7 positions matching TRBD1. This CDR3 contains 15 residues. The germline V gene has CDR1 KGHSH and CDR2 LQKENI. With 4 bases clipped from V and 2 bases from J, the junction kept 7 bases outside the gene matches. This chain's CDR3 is CASSLRQGLNYGYTF. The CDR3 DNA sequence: TGTGCCAGCTCACTGCGACAGGGATTGAACTATGGCTACACCTTC.

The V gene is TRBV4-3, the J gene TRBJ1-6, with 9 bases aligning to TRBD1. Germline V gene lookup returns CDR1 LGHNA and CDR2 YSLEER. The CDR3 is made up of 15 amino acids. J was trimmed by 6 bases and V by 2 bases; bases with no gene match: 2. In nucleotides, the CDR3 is TGCGCCAGCAGCCAACCGACAGGGGGTAATTCACCCCTCCACTTT. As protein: CASSQPTGGNSPLHF.

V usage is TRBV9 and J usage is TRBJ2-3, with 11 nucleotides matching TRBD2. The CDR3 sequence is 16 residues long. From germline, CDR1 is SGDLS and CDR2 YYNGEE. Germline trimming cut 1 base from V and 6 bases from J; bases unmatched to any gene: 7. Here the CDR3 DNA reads TGTGCCAGCAGCGTAACTAGCGGGAGTACGAAGGATACGCAGTATTTT. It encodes CASSVTSGSTKDTQYF.

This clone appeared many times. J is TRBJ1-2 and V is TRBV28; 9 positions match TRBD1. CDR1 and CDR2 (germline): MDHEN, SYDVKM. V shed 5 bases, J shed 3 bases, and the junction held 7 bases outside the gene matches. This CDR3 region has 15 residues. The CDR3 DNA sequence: TGTGCCAGCAGTGGGACAGGGAAGGCTTACTATGGCTACACCTTC. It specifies CASSGTGKAYYGYTF.

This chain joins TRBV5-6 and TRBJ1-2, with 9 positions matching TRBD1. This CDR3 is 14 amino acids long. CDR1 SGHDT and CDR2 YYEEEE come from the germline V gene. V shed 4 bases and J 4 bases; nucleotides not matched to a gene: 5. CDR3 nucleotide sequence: TGTGCCAGCAGCCCCGGGACAGGGACCTATGGCTACACCTTC. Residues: CASSPGTGTYGYTF.

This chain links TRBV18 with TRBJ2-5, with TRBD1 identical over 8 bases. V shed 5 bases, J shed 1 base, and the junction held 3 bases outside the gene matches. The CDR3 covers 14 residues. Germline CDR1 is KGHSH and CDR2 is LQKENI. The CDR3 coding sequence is TGTGCCAGCTCAGCCGACAGGGGCCAAGAGACCCAGTACTTC. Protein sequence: CASSADRGQETQYF.

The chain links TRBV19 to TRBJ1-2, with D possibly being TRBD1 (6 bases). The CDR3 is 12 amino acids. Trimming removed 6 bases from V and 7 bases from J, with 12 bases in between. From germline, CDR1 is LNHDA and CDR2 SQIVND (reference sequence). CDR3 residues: CASRIDRLGYTF. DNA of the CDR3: TGTGCCAGTAGAATTGACAGGCTTGGCTACACCTTC.

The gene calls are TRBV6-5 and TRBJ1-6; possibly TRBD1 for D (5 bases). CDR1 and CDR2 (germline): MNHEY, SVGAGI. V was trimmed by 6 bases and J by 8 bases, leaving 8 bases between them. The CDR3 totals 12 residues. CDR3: CASRPQDSPLHF. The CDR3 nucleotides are TGTGCCAGCAGACCACAGGATTCACCCCTCCACTTT.

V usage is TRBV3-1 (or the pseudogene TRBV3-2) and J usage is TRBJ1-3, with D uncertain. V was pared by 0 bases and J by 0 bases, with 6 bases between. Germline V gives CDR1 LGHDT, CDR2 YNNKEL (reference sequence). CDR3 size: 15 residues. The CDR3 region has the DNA TGTGCCAGCAGCCAAGACTGGAGCTCTGGAAACACCATATATTTT. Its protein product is CASSQDWSSGNTIYF.

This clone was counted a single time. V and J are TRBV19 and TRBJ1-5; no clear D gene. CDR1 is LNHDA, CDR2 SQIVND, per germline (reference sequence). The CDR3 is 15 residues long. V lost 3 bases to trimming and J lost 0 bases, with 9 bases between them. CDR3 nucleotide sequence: TGTGCCAGTAGTATGCGGCGGAATAGCAATCAGCCCCAGCATTTT. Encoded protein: CASSMRRNSNQPQHF.

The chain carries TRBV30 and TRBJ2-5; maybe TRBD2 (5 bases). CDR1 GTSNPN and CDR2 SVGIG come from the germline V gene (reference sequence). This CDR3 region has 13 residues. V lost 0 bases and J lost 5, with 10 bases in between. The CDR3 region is CAWSVGSAETQYF. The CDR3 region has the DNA TGTGCCTGGAGTGTGGGGAGCGCGGAGACCCAGTACTTC.

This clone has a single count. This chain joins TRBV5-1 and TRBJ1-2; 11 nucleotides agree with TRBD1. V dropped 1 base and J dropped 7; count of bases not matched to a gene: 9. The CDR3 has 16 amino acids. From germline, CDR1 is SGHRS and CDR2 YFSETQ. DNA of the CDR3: TGCGCCAGCAGCTTGTCGATGGGACAGGGGGGCTCTGGCTACACCTTC. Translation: CASSLSMGQGGSGYTF.

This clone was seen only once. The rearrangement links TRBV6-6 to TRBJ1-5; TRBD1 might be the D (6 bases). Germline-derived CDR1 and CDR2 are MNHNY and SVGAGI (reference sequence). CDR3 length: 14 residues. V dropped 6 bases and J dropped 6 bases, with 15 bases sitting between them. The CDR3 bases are TGTGCCAGCAGCATCCCAGGGGCGACTCAGCCCCAGCATTTT. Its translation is CASSIPGATQPQHF.

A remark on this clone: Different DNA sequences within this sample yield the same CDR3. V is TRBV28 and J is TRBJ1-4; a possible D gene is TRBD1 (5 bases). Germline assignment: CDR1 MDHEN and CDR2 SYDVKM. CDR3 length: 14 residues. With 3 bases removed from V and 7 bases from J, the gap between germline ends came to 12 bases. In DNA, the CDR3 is TGTGCCAGCAGTTTGAGGCAGGGCGGTGAAAAACTGTTTTTT. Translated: CASSLRQGGEKLFF.

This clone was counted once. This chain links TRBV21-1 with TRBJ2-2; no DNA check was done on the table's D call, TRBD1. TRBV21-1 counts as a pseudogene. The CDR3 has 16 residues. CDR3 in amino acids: CASSNHRGLNTGELFF. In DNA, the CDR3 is TGTGCCAGCAGCAACCACAGGGGGCTCAACACCGGGGAGCTGTTTTTT.

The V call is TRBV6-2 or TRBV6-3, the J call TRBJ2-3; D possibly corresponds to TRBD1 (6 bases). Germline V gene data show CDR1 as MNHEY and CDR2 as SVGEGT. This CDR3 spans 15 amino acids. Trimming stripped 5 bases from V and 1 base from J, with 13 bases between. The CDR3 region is CASSHLGAGTDTQYF. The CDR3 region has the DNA TGTGCCAGCAGTCACTTGGGGGCCGGCACAGATACGCAGTATTTT.

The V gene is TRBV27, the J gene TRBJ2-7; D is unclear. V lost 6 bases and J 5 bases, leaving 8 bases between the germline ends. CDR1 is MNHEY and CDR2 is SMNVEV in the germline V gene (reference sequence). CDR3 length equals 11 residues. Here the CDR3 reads CASRITDEQYF. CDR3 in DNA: TGTGCCAGCAGGATAACGGACGAGCAGTACTTC.

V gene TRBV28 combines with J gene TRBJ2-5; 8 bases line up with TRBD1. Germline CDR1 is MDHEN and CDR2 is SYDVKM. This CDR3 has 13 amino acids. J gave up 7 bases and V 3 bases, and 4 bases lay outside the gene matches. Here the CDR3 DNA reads TGTGCCAGCAGTTTTGTACAGGGGGGGACCCAGTACTTC. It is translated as CASSFVQGGTQYF.

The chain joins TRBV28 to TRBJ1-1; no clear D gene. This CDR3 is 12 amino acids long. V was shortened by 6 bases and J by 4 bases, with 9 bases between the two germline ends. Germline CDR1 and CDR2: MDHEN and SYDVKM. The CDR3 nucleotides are TGTGCCAGCAGACAAGTCCCCACTGAAGCTTTCTTT. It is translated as CASRQVPTEAFF. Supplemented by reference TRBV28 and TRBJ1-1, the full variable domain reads DVKVTQSSRYLVKRTGEKVFLECVQDMDHENMFWYRQDPGLGLRLIYFSYDVKMKEKGDIPEGYSVSREKKERFSLILESASTNQTSMYLCASRQVPTEAFFGQGTRLTVV.

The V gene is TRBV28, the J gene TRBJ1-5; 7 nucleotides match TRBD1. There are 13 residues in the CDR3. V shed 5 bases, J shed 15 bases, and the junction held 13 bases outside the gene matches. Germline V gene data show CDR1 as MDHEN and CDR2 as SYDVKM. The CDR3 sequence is CASSIQLDRWGHF. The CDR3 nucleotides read TGTGCCAGCAGTATACAGTTGGACAGGTGGGGGCATTTT.

The CDR3 protein is CASRAGRNTEAFF. The CDR3 DNA sequence: TGTGCCAGCAGGGCGGGACGAAACACTGAAGCTTTCTTT. The V call is TRBV6-4, the J call TRBJ1-1, with D possibly matching TRBD1 (5 bases). The CDR3 covers 13 residues. V lost 6 bases to trimming and J lost 2 bases, with 10 bases between them. Germline V gives CDR1 MRHNA, CDR2 SNTAGT.

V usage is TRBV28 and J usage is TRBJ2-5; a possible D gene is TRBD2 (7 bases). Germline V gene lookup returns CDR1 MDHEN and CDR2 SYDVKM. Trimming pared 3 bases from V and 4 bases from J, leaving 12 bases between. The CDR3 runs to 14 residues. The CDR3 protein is CASSLGGRRETQYF. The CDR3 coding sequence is TGTGCCAGCAGTTTGGGGGGGCGCAGAGAGACCCAGTACTTC.

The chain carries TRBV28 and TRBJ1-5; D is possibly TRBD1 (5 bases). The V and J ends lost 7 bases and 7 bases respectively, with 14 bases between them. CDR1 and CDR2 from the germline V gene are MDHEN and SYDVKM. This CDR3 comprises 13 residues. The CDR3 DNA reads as TGTGCCAGCAAGACCGCCAGGGCACAGCCCCAGCATTTT. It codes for CASKTARAQPQHF.

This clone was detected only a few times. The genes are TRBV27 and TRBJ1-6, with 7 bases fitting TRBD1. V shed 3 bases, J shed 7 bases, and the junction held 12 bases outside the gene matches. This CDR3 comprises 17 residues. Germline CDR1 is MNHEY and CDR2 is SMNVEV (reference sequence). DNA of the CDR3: TGTGCCAGCAGTTTGTTGACGCCCGGGACAGTCAATTCACCCCTCCACTTT. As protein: CASSLLTPGTVNSPLHF.

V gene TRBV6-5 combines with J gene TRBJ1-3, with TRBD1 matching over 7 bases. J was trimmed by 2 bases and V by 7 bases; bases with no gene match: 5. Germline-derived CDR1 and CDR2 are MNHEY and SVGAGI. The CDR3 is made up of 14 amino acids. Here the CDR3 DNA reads TGTGCCAGCAAGTCTCAGGGGGCTGGAAACACCATATATTTT. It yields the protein CASKSQGAGNTIYF.

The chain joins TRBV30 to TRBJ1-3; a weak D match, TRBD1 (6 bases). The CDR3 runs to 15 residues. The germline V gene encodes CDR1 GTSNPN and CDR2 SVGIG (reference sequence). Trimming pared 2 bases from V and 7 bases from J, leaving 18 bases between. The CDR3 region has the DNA TGTGCCTGGAGTCACAGGGCCCTCCGAGGGAACACCATATATTTT. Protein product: CAWSHRALRGNTIYF.

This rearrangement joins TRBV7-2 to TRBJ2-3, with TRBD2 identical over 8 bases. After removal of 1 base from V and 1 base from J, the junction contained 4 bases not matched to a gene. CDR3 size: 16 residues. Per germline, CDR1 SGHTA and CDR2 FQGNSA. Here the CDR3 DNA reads TGTGCCAGCAGCTTAGTGGCTAGCGGGCGCACAGATACGCAGTATTTT. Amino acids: CASSLVASGRTDTQYF.

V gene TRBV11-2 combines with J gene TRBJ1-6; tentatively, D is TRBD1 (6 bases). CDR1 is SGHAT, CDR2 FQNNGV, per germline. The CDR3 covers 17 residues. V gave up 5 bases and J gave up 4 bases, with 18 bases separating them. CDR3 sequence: CASSTLAGAGYNSPLHF. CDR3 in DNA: TGTGCCAGCAGCACCCTCGCAGGGGCAGGGTATAATTCACCCCTCCACTTT.

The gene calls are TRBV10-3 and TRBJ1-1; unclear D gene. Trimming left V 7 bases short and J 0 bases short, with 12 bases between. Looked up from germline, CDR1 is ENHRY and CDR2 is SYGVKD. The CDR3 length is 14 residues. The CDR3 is CAITIGELNTEAFF. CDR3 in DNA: TGTGCCATCACGATCGGGGAATTGAACACTGAAGCTTTCTTT.